A single T cell receptor beta chain is shown here with its context. Its specificity is unknown. Researchers set a sequencing depth target of 1 in 200,000 to 1 in 1 million T cells. TCRdb keeps only in-frame clones here, not all; method: immunoSEQ multiplex PCR. Among a few hundred thousand clones, roughly 67% were seen once, and the ten largest hold about 5.9%. This record comes from a study of cytotoxic CD8 clonotypes in ibrutinib-treated CLL. Unmatched junction bases numbered 4, after V lost 0 bases and J lost 4 bases. The CDR3 contains 16 residues. CDR1 MGHRA and CDR2 YSYEKL come from the germline V gene. Study-wide results and caveats: Clonality went higher at ibrutinib response and then dropped back toward baseline at progression. Public clonotypes, found uncommonly, either contracted or stayed stable on treatment.

Cryopreserved PBMCs were the source of roughly 2 micrograms of genomic DNA, which went to TCR beta libraries. The chain links TRBV4-1 to TRBJ1-4; 8 bases map to TRBD1. The source of this sequence is a human donor with chronic lymphocytic leukemia. The specimen was PBMCs, collected after 36 months of ibrutinib treatment. CDR3: CASSQERDRFNEKLFF. The CDR3 DNA reads as TGCGCCAGCAGCCAAGAAAGGGACAGGTTTAATGAAAAACTGTTTTTT.